This TCR beta chain was recorded in a study of blood T cell repertoires in COVID-19. The overall study: COVID-19 samples collected from the United States, Italy and Spain covered acute and convalescent phases. PBMCs, B-cell-depleted T cells, or T cells were the source of the cDNA or gDNA that made up the material.

Methods used by the authors: How many nucleated cells were present was estimated from reference gene primer amplification. TCRdb keeps only in-frame clones here, not all; method: immunoSEQ multiplex PCR. The V and J calls and clone size are taken from that table; D and trimming were inferred from the DNA. The sample shows a few hundred thousand clones, 70% to 90% of them seen only once. The CDR3 runs to 15 residues. V was cut by 8 bases and J by 7 bases, with 18 bases left in between. Germline V gives CDR1 MNHEY, CDR2 SVGAGI. This clone was seen a single time. The V call is TRBV6-5, the J call TRBJ1-6; the D gene is possibly TRBD1 (6 bases). The clonotype comes from a man between 18 and 35 years old with active or convalescent COVID-19. Sequencing was done on a sample of peripheral blood. The CDR3 DNA is TGTGCCAGCTTTCCATCGGGAGGGGGGAATTCACCCCTCCACTTT. This codes for CASFPSGGGNSPLHF.